This TCR beta chain stems from a study of T cell responses to AZD1222 COVID-19 vaccine (dated by TCRdb to the early 2020s). Concerning the study at large: AZD1222 recipients given second doses at about 4 weeks or at about 12 weeks were pooled, since spike-specific TCR depth and breadth were not found to differ between the two schedules. Trial participants were enrolled by age into subgroups of 18-55, 56-69 and 70-plus years, and about 150, 27 and 61 TCR-sequenced participants, respectively, were included in these subgroups. TCR sequencing was performed for 230 to 250 trial participants, of whom 200 to 210 were given two doses of AZD1222 and 26 were given two doses of MenACWY control vaccine. The full study reports these points: Participants were mostly white British, with more females than males. The authors suggested clonal diversity may have been underestimated. Conclusions about previously exposed vaccinees were limited because only a handful of AZD1222 recipients were SARS-CoV-2 seropositive at baseline. Because no day 14 peak-response samples were available, the repertoires could be characterized only after the peak T cell response. After two AZD1222 doses, both the breadth and the depth of spike-specific TCRs were significantly higher than at day 0 and than in MenACWY recipients. The whole spike protein was spanned by vaccine-associated CD4 TCRs, and dominant responses were seen in regions 160-218 and 743-854. The 56-69-year group was small, and its depth increase did not reach significance, likely because of low power. Nearly half of unique spike-specific TCRs reportedly recognized epitopes outside regions mutated in the B.1.351 and B.1.1.7 variants.

Remarks on this clone: The antigen it binds to is not known. It has no much larger one-base neighbor in the sample; base qualities were not kept.

In the paper's terms, the time point label means: baseline before first vaccination. Samples from vaccinated people were obtained from the UK trials COV001 and COV002, which included a single-blind randomized controlled phase 2/3 trial of AZD1222 (ChAdOx1 nCoV-19) in healthy adults. For TCRbeta chain sequencing, PBMC samples were collected from trial participants at day 0 and at day 28 after the second dose. The CDR3 regions of human TCRbeta chains were analyzed by immunosequencing. In the original analysis: TCRs in the repertoires were compared against a reference library of SARS-CoV-2-specific TCRs that had been generated with the MIRA antigen-specificity platform. Breadth was defined as the fraction of unique TCRs that were SARS-CoV-2-associated, and depth was defined as the fraction of total T cells that were SARS-CoV-2-associated. Each spike-specific TCR was assigned to its reactive spike region and to a CD4 or CD8 class using the MIRA data. Log10-transformed breadth and depth values were compared by one-way ANOVA with Sidak's multiple comparisons tests. The immuneACCESS repertoire file appears here via TCRdb, limited to in-frame rearrangements. These files lack a portion of the clones; in checked studies, under half of the deficit traces to unresolved V genes, and the cause of the others is not known. V, J and clone size derive from that table, while D and trimming were established from the DNA sequence. The sample yields about 95,000 clones; roughly 91% were counted once. The ten largest clones capture roughly 3.7% of the sample.

Relative to germline, V is 2 bases shorter and J is 5 bases shorter, with 15 bases between their ends. Inclusive of the bounding cysteine and phenylalanine, the CDR3 is 15 residues long. Only the CDR3 part of the read is kept: 45 bases, read in frame from the first base. CDR1 and CDR2 are read off the germline V gene as SGHRS and YFSETQ. This sequence was found in an adult in good health. Sequencing used peripheral blood, obtained on day 0 of AZD1222 vaccination. The V and J genes are TRBV5-1 and TRBJ2-3; the D region is possibly TRBD1 or TRBD2, each matching across 6 bases. The nucleotide sequence is TGCGCCAGCAGCTTCACGGGGGCGCGAGAAGATACGCAGTATTTT. This gives the protein CASSFTGAREDTQYF. This CDR3, with the reference TRBV5-1 and TRBJ2-3 proteins standing in past its ends, gives the full variable domain KAGVTQTPRYLIKTRGQQVTLSCSPISGHRSVSWYQQTPGQGLQFLFEYFSETQRNKGNFPGRFSGRQFSNSRSEMNVSTLELGDSALYLCASSFTGAREDTQYFGPGTRLTVL.